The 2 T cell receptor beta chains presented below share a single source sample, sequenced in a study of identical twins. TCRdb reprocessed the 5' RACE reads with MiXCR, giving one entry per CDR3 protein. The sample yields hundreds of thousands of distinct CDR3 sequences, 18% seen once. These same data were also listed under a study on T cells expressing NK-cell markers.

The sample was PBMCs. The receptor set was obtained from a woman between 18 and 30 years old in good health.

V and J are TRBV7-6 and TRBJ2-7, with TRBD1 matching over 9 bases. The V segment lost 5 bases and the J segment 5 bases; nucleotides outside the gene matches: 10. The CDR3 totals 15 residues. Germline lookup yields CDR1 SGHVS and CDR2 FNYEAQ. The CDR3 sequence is CASSPTGTGRDEQYF. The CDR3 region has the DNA TGTGCCAGCAGCCCAACCGGGACAGGGAGGGACGAGCAGTACTTC.

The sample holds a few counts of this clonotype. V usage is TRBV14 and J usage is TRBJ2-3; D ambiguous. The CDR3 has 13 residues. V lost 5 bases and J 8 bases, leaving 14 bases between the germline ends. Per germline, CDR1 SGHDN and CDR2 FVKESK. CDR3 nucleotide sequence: TGTGCCAGCAGCATCACCAAAATTAGTACGCAGTATTTT. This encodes CASSITKISTQYF.